This entry concerns a single T cell receptor (beta chain). The antigen remains unidentified. This record comes from a study of shared clonotypes between healthy human individuals. Study findings and constraints: Sampling used blood alone; tissue repertoires probably differ.

The CDR3 consists of 12 residues. Germline-derived CDR1 and CDR2 are SGHTA and FQGNSA. Trimming took off 2 bases at V and 5 bases at J, with 4 bases between the two ends. The authors divided CD4+ cells into CD45RA+ naive and CD45RA-negative memory subsets. How the authors handled the data: In the immunoSEQ data, sequences were junction-only and lacked quality scores, so filtering differed. The protocol was immunoSEQ multiplex PCR, while the TCRdb copy is restricted to in-frame clones and leaves out a portion. The V and J calls and clone size are taken from that table; D and trimming were inferred from the DNA. This sample has about 1.5 million clones, with 95% to 97% found just once.

The sequenced material came from naive CD4+ T cells sorted from blood. Documented subset: CD45RA+ positively selected. This chain links TRBV7-2 with TRBJ2-1; no clear D gene. This TCR derives from a young man in good health. The CDR3 loop is CASSLQNNEQFF. In DNA form, the CDR3 reads TGTGCCAGCAGCTTACAGAACAATGAGCAGTTCTTC.